One and the same sample provided the 8 T cell receptor beta chains below, sequenced in a study of blood T cells in healthy people across ages. It was with a sample-barcoded 5' primer and a J-beta primer mix that a second PCR of roughly 7 to 12 cycles was run. TCRdb re-derived calls from the 5' RACE reads in MiXCR, one entry per CDR3 protein. This table has about 670,000 distinct CDR3 sequences, over 40% appearing once. Sequenced sample: blood. These receptors originate from a woman at least 80 years old in good health.

Many counts were recorded for this clonotype. The chain links TRBV28 to TRBJ1-5; no firm D call. CDR1 is MDHEN and CDR2 is SYDVKM in the germline V gene. Trimming cost V 5 bases and J 7 bases, with 12 bases left between them. The CDR3 has 13 amino acids. CDR3 region: CASSPNVRQPQHF. The CDR3, as DNA: TGTGCCAGCAGTCCAAACGTGCGGCAGCCCCAGCATTTT.

The V gene is TRBV28, the J gene TRBJ2-7, with D perhaps TRBD1 (5 bases). The CDR3 totals 12 residues. Germline assignment: CDR1 MDHEN and CDR2 SYDVKM. Trimming removed 5 bases at V and 6 bases at J, with 11 bases between. CDR3 sequence (DNA): TGTGCCAGCAGTGCCCCAGGGTCCGAGCAGTACTTC. Its protein is CASSAPGSEQYF.

This chain uses TRBV6-2 or TRBV6-3 with TRBJ2-3; D gene unclear. Germline V CDR1 and CDR2: MNHEY, SVGEGT. The germline V and J ends were trimmed by 4 bases and 2 bases, with 7 bases remaining between them. The CDR3 spans 13 residues. This CDR3 is CASSLVFTDTQYF. CDR3 nucleotide sequence: TGTGCCAGCAGTTTGGTCTTCACAGATACGCAGTATTTT.

This clonotype showed up many times. The chain carries TRBV9 and TRBJ2-3; 7 nucleotides agree with TRBD2. Per the germline V gene, CDR1 is SGDLS and CDR2 is YYNGEE. The CDR3 loop spans 16 amino acids. V dropped 4 bases and J dropped 2; count of bases not matched to a gene: 10. The CDR3 is CASSPRASGITDTQYF. As DNA, the CDR3 is TGTGCCAGCAGCCCCCGTGCGAGCGGGATCACAGATACGCAGTATTTT.

The chain recombines TRBV5-1 with TRBJ1-1, with 9 bases aligning to TRBD1. This CDR3 has 15 amino acids. V trimming: 5 bases; J trimming: 6 bases; junction bases outside the gene matches: 11. Per germline, CDR1 SGHRS and CDR2 YFSETQ. CDR3: CASSSFDRGNAEAFF. The CDR3 region has the DNA TGCGCCAGCAGTTCTTTCGACAGGGGGAATGCTGAAGCTTTCTTT.

Points on this clonotype: This may be a read error: a much more frequent sequence differs by one nucleotide. V and J are TRBV5-1 and TRBJ2-5; 7 bases agree with TRBD2. The CDR3 consists of 16 residues. V lost 0 bases to trimming and J lost 7 bases; unmatched junction nucleotides: 12. Germline V gene lookup returns CDR1 SGHRS and CDR2 YFSETQ. Here the CDR3 reads CASSLGSASGEGTQYF. The DNA for the CDR3 is TGCGCCAGCAGCTTGGGCTCGGCTAGCGGAGAAGGGACCCAGTACTTC.

This clonotype has a count of ten or more. The chain combines TRBV5-1 with TRBJ1-2; TRBD1 agrees at 7 bases. V trimming: 0 bases; J trimming: 7 bases; junction bases outside the gene matches: 6. The germline gives CDR1 SGHRS, CDR2 YFSETQ. This CDR3 has 14 amino acids. The CDR3 sequence is CASSLAGTVGGYTF. In nucleotides, the CDR3 is TGCGCCAGCAGCTTGGCCGGGACAGTTGGTGGCTACACCTTC. Based on the CDR3 plus reference TRBV5-1 and TRBJ1-2, the full variable domain is KAGVTQTPRYLIKTRGQQVTLSCSPISGHRSVSWYQQTPGQGLQFLFEYFSETQRNKGNFPGRFSGRQFSNSRSEMNVSTLELGDSALYLCASSLAGTVGGYTFGSGTRLTVV.

This clonotype was detected once. A single base separates this from a much larger clone, so it may be a read error. The chain employs TRBV2 and TRBJ2-3; 10 positions match TRBD1. This CDR3 contains 18 residues. Germline assignment: CDR1 SNHLY and CDR2 FYNNEI. The CDR3, as DNA: TGTACCAGCAGTGAAGCTGTGAACCCGGGACAGGGGCCAGATACGCAGTATTTT. Translating gives CTSSEAVNPGQGPDTQYF.